Presented here are 20 T cell receptor beta chains from one specimen sequenced in a study of blood T cell repertoires in COVID-19. Some clones are missing from TCRdb's copy, which holds only in-frame ones; the method was immunoSEQ multiplex PCR. In the table there are over 130,000 clones, 70% to 90% of which are singletons. The sample comprised peripheral blood. All receptors derive from a human donor in a cohort sampled during active COVID-19.

This sequence joins TRBV28 and TRBJ2-7; the match to TRBD2 covers 13 bases. Germline V lookup: CDR1 MDHEN, CDR2 SYDVKM. The length of the CDR3 is 16 residues. V shed 6 bases, J shed 2 bases, and the junction held 7 bases outside the gene matches. The CDR3 bases are TGTGCCAGCAGACTCCGGACTAGCGGGAGTGCCTACGAGCAGTACTTC. Protein sequence: CASRLRTSGSAYEQYF. Looking up the rest from reference TRBV28 and TRBJ2-7 gives the full variable domain: DVKVTQSSRYLVKRTGEKVFLECVQDMDHENMFWYRQDPGLGLRLIYFSYDVKMKEKGDIPEGYSVSREKKERFSLILESASTNQTSMYLCASRLRTSGSAYEQYFGPGTRLTVT.

This clone was seen once. The V gene is TRBV19, the J gene TRBJ2-5; 12 bases align to TRBD2. The V gene's germline CDR1 is LNHDA and CDR2 SQIVND (reference sequence). The CDR3 consists of 16 residues. Trimming removed 5 bases from V and 13 bases from J; junction bases left unmatched: 17. The CDR3 DNA is TGTGCCAGTAGTCTTCCCGGACTAGCGGGAACCCAGGTCCCGTACTTC. It translates to CASSLPGLAGTQVPYF.

CDR3 nucleotide sequence: TGTGCCAGCAGCTTAGATGGGTCTGCGGGAGCCGTAGAGACCCAGTACTTC. Amino acid sequence: CASSLDGSAGAVETQYF. J is TRBJ2-5 and V is TRBV11-2; 7 nucleotides match TRBD2. V dropped 0 bases and J dropped 4; count of bases not matched to a gene: 11. From germline, CDR1 is SGHAT and CDR2 FQNNGV. This CDR3 has 17 amino acids.

As to this clone: The sample carries other DNA sequences with the same CDR3. This chain links TRBV6-1 with TRBJ2-7; D not resolved. Germline assignment: CDR1 MNHNS and CDR2 SASEGT. The CDR3 sequence is 12 residues long. V was trimmed by 1 base and J by 6 bases, leaving 7 bases between them. The CDR3 nucleotides are TGTGCCAGCAGTGAAGGGTTCGGCGAGCAGTACTTC. Its translation: CASSEGFGEQYF.

This chain connects TRBV3-1 (or the pseudogene TRBV3-2) to TRBJ2-5, with TRBD2 identical over 13 bases. J lost 2 bases, V lost 1 base, and 7 bases had no gene match. CDR3 length: 18 amino acids. Germline loops: CDR1 LGHDT, CDR2 YNNKEL (reference sequence). The CDR3 spells CASSQVLAGGPGQETQYF. The CDR3 nucleotides read TGTGCCAGCAGCCAAGTACTAGCGGGAGGGCCGGGGCAAGAGACCCAGTACTTC.

The V and J genes are TRBV28 and TRBJ2-1; 13 bases agree with TRBD2. V shed 5 bases, J shed 6 bases, and the junction held 10 bases outside the gene matches. The CDR3 has 17 amino acids. Per the germline V gene, CDR1 is MDHEN and CDR2 is SYDVKM. This CDR3 is CASSPPLRLAGGNEQFF. CDR3 nucleotide sequence: TGTGCCAGCAGTCCCCCTTTGAGACTAGCGGGAGGCAATGAGCAGTTCTTC.

The chain links TRBV28 to TRBJ2-3; 8 nucleotides match TRBD2. Germline V gene sequence: CDR1 MDHEN, CDR2 SYDVKM. The CDR3 extends over 16 amino acids. J lost 2 bases, V lost 6 bases, and 10 bases had no gene match. CDR3 DNA: TGTGCCAGCAGCTTAGGGCTAGCGGGTATCACAGATACGCAGTATTTT. It encodes CASSLGLAGITDTQYF.

The chain joins TRBV2 to TRBJ2-5; 8 nucleotides align to TRBD1. The CDR3 contains 14 residues. Germline CDR1 is SNHLY and CDR2 is FYNNEI. After removal of 5 bases from V and 0 bases from J, the junction contained 2 bases not matched to a gene. The CDR3 loop is CASSYRGYQETQYF. CDR3 sequence (DNA): TGTGCCAGCAGTTACAGGGGGTACCAAGAGACCCAGTACTTC.

The rearrangement joins TRBV7-3 to TRBJ2-2; no firm D call. The V and J ends lost 3 bases and 6 bases respectively, with 8 bases between them. The CDR3 spans 13 residues. The V gene's germline CDR1 is SGHTA and CDR2 FQGTGA. The CDR3 reads CASSFLGAGELFF. Here the CDR3 DNA reads TGTGCCAGCAGCTTTCTGGGCGCCGGGGAGCTGTTTTTT.

The chain uses TRBV12-3 or TRBV12-4 and TRBJ1-2; maybe TRBD1 (6 bases). Trimming shortened V by 4 bases and J by 4 bases, and 10 bases separated the two germline ends. The CDR3 loop spans 13 amino acids. The CDR3 DNA follows: TGTGCCAGCAGTTCGGACAGACTCTATGGCTACACCTTC. Its translation: CASSSDRLYGYTF.

Written as DNA, the CDR3 is TGTGCCAGCACCACCGGAGGCGAGCAGTACTTC. As protein: CASTTGGEQYF. The J gene is TRBJ2-7, the V gene TRBV11-2; the D gene is possibly TRBD2 (5 bases). This CDR3 is built from 11 residues. Trimming cost V 7 bases and J 6 bases, with 10 bases left between them. CDR1 is SGHAT, CDR2 FQNNGV, per germline.

The chain links TRBV6-5 to TRBJ1-5; 8 nucleotides line up with TRBD1. V lost 8 bases to trimming and J lost 0 bases; unmatched junction nucleotides: 3. Germline V CDR1 and CDR2: MNHEY, SVGAGI. The CDR3 sequence is 14 residues long. The CDR3: CASRDRGSNQPQHF. The CDR3 coding sequence is TGTGCCAGCCGAGACAGGGGTAGCAATCAGCCCCAGCATTTT.

The genes are TRBV2 and TRBJ2-1; 8 bases line up with TRBD2. The CDR3 covers 16 residues. With V trimmed by 4 bases and J by 8 bases, 13 bases remained unmatched. The V gene's germline CDR1 is SNHLY and CDR2 FYNNEI. CDR3 nucleotide sequence: TGTGCCAGCAGTGTCGGGTCGGGAGGGCCCGGCGATGAGCAGTTCTTC. Encoded protein: CASSVGSGGPGDEQFF.

J is TRBJ2-7 and V is TRBV5-1, with a weak D call TRBD2 (6 bases). Germline assignment: CDR1 SGHRS and CDR2 YFSETQ. The CDR3 contains 17 residues. V lost 0 bases to trimming and J lost 0 bases, with 16 bases between them. The CDR3 here is CASSLDGGGRSSYEQYF. CDR3 bases: TGCGCCAGCAGCTTGGATGGGGGAGGAAGGAGCTCCTACGAGCAGTACTTC.

This chain joins TRBV7-8 and TRBJ2-2; D possibly corresponds to TRBD2 (6 bases). In germline, CDR1 is SGHVS, CDR2 FQNEAQ. V lost 3 bases and J lost 5, with 16 bases in between. The CDR3 runs to 16 residues. The chain's CDR3 is CASSFVRPGVTGELFF. CDR3 DNA sequence: TGTGCCAGCAGCTTCGTTCGCCCGGGAGTTACCGGGGAGCTGTTTTTT.

This sequence joins TRBV28 and TRBJ1-2; D ambiguous. Germline lookup yields CDR1 MDHEN and CDR2 SYDVKM. The CDR3 has 12 amino acids. Between the trimmed V and J ends, which lost 3 bases and 2 bases, there was a span of 4 bases. CDR3 region: CASSFLNYGYTF. CDR3 bases: TGTGCCAGCAGTTTTCTGAACTATGGCTACACCTTC.

The chain joins TRBV10-3 to TRBJ2-3; D possibly corresponds to TRBD1 (5 bases). The germline V and J ends were trimmed by 2 bases and 0 bases, with 12 bases remaining between them. In germline, CDR1 is ENHRY, CDR2 SYGVKD. This CDR3 is 16 amino acids long. CDR3 protein: CAISEGTGTSTDTQYF. CDR3 coding DNA: TGTGCCATCAGTGAGGGCACAGGAACTAGCACAGATACGCAGTATTTT.

The chain couples TRBV3-1 (or the pseudogene TRBV3-2) to TRBJ2-3, with 9 nucleotides matching TRBD2. This CDR3 is 16 amino acids long. V shed 3 bases, J shed 2 bases, and the junction held 6 bases outside the gene matches. CDR1 and CDR2 (germline): LGHDT, YNNKEL (reference sequence). The DNA for the CDR3 is TGTGCCAGCAGCCATCGAGCGGGGGGCCTCACAGATACGCAGTATTTT. Translated, it gives CASSHRAGGLTDTQYF.

A few counts support this clone. This CDR3 is CASSAETGASGRNEQFF. The CDR3 bases are TGTGCCAGCAGTGCGGAAACAGGGGCTAGCGGGAGGAATGAGCAGTTCTTC. V gene TRBV25-1 combines with J gene TRBJ2-1; 11 nucleotides agree with TRBD2. With 4 bases clipped from V and 7 bases from J, the junction kept 12 bases outside the gene matches. This CDR3 is built from 17 residues. CDR1 and CDR2 (germline): MGHDK, SYGVNS.

J is TRBJ2-7 and V is TRBV5-4, with 11 bases matching TRBD2. Germline CDR1 SGHNT, CDR2 YYREEE (reference sequence). There are 16 residues in the CDR3. The V segment lost 3 bases and the J segment 2 bases; nucleotides outside the gene matches: 7. CDR3 in DNA: TGTGCCAGCAGCTCCGAACTAGCGGGGGATCCCTACGAGCAGTACTTC. The encoded protein is CASSSELAGDPYEQYF. Using reference TRBV5-4 and TRBJ2-7 for the parts outside the CDR3, the full variable domain is ETGVTQSPTHLIKTRGQQVTLRCSSQSGHNTVSWYQQALGQGPQFIFQYYREEENGRGNFPPRFSGLQFPNYSSELNVNALELDDSALYLCASSSELAGDPYEQYFGPGTRLTVT.